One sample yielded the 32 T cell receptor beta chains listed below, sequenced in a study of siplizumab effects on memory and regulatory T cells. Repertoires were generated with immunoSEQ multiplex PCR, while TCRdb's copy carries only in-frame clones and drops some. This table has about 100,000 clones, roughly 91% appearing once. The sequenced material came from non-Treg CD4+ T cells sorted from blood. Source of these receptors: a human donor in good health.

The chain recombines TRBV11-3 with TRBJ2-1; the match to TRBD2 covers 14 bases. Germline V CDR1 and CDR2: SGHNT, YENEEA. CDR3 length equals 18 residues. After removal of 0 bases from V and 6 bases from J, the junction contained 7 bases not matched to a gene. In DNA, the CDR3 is TGTGCCAGCAGCTTAGAGACTAGCGGGAGGGCCAGGATCAATGAGCAGTTCTTC. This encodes CASSLETSGRARINEQFF.

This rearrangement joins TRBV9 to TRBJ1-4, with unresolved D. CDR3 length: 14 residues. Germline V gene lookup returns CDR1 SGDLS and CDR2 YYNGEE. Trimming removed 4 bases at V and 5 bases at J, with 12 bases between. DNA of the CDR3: TGTGCCAGCAGCCCCTGGGGAGGGAATGAAAAACTGTTTTTT. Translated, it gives CASSPWGGNEKLFF.

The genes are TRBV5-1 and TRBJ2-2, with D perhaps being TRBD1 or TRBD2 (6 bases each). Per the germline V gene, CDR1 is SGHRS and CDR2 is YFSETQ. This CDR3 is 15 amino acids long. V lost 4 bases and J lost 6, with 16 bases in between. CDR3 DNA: TGCGCCAGCAGCGGTGGTTGGGGGGCGGCCGGGGAGCTGTTTTTT. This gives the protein CASSGGWGAAGELFF.

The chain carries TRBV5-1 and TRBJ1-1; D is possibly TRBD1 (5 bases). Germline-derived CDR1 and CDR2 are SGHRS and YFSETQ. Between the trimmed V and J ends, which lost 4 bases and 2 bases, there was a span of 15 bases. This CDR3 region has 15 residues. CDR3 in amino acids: CASSGGLSLNTEAFF. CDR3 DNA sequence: TGCGCCAGCAGCGGGGGACTATCTCTTAACACTGAAGCTTTCTTT.

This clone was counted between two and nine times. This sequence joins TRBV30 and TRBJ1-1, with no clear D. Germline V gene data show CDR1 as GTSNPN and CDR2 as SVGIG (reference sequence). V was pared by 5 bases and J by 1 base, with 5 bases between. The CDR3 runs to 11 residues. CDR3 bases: TGTGCCTGGGCGGAGAACACTGAAGCTTTCTTT. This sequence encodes CAWAENTEAFF.

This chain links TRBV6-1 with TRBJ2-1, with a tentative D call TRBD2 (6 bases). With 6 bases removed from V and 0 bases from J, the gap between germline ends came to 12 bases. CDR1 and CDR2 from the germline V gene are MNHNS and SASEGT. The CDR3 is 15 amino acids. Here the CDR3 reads CASSRAGSSYNEQFF. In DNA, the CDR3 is TGTGCCAGCAGCCGAGCGGGCAGCTCCTACAATGAGCAGTTCTTC.

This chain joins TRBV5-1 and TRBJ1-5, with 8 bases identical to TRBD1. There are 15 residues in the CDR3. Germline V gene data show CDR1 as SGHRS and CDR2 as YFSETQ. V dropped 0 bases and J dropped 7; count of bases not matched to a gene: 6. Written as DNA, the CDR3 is TGCGCCAGCAGCTTGGCCGGACAGGGTGGACAGCCCCAGCATTTT. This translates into CASSLAGQGGQPQHF.

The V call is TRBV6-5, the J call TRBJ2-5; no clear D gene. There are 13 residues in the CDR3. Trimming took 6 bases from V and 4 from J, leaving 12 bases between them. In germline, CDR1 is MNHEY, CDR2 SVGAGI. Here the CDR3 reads CASRHGSGETQYF. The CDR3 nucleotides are TGTGCCAGCAGGCACGGCTCCGGAGAGACCCAGTACTTC.

The CDR3 DNA sequence: TGTGCCCCCCAATACGGACAGGGAGGCGCTGAAGCTTTCTTT. Its protein product is CAPQYGQGGAEAFF. This chain links TRBV27 with TRBJ1-1; 8 bases align to TRBD1. In germline, CDR1 is MNHEY, CDR2 SMNVEV (reference sequence). The CDR3 has 14 residues. V was pared by 11 bases and J by 6 bases, with 14 bases of the junction left unmatched.

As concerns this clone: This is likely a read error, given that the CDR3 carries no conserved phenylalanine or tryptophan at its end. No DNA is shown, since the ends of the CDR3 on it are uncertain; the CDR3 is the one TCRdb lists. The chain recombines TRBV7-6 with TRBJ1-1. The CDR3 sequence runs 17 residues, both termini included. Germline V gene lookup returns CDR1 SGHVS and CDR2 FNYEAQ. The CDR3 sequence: CASSLAATERATLKYPL.

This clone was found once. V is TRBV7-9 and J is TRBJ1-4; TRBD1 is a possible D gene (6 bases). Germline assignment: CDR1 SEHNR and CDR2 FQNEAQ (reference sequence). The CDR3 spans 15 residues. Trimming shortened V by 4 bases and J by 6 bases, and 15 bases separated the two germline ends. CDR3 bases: TGTGCCAGCAGCTCGTTTCGGGGGGCGGATGAAAAACTGTTTTTT. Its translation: CASSSFRGADEKLFF.

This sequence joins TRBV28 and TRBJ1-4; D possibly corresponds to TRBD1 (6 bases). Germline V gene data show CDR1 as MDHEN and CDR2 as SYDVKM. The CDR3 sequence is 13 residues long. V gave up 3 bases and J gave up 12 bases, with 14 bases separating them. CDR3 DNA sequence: TGTGCCAGCAGTTTCGAGGGGGAACGACAACTGTTTTTT. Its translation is CASSFEGERQLFF.

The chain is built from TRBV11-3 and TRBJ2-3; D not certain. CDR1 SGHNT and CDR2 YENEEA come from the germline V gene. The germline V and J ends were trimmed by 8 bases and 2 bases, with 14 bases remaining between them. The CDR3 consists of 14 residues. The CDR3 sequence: CASSKGAATDTQYF. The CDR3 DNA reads TGTGCCAGCTCAAAGGGTGCTGCCACAGATACGCAGTATTTT.

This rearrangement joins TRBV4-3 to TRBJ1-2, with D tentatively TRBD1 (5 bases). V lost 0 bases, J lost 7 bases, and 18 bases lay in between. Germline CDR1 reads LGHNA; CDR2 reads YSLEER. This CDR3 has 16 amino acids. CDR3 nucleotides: TGCGCCAGCAGCCAAGACGGGCCCCAAAGGGGAGGTGGCTACACCTTC. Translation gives CASSQDGPQRGGGYTF.

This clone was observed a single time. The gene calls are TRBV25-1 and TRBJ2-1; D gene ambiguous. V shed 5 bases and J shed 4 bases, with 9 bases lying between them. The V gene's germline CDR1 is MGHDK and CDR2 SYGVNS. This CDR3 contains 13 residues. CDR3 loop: CASSNQDYNEQFF. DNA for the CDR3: TGTGCCAGCAGTAATCAGGATTACAATGAGCAGTTCTTC.

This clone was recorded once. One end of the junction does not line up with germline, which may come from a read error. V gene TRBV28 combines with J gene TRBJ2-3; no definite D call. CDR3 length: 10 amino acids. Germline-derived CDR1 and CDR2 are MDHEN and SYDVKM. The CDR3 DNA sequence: TGTGCCAGCAGGAAGTCCAGCACAATTTTT. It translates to CASRKSSTIF.

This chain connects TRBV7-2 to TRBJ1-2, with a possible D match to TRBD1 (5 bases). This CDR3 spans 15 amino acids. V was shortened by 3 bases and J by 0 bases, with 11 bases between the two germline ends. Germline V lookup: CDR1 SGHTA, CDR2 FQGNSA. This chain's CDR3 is CASSFRDGANYGYTF. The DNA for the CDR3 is TGTGCCAGCAGCTTCCGGGACGGTGCTAACTATGGCTACACCTTC.

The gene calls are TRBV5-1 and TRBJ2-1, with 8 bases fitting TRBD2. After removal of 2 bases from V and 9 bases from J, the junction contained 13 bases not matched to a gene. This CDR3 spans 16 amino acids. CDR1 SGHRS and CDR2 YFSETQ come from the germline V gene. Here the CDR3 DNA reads TGCGCCAGCAGCTTTGGTTATGGGACTAGAGGAGCTGAGCAGTTCTTC. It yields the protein CASSFGYGTRGAEQFF. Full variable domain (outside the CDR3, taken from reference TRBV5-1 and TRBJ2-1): KAGVTQTPRYLIKTRGQQVTLSCSPISGHRSVSWYQQTPGQGLQFLFEYFSETQRNKGNFPGRFSGRQFSNSRSEMNVSTLELGDSALYLCASSFGYGTRGAEQFFGPGTRLTVL.

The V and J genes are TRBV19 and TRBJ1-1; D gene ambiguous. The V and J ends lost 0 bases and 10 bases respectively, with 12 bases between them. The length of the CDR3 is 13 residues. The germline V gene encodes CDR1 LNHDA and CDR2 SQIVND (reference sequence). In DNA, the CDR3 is TGTGCCAGTAGTATAGATCTAAGATGGGGAGCTTTCTTT. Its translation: CASSIDLRWGAFF.

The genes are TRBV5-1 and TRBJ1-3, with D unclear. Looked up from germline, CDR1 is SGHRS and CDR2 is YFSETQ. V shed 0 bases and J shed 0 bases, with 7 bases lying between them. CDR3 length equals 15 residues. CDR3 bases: TGCGCCAGCAGCTTGGGAGGTTCCTCTGGAAACACCATATATTTT. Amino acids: CASSLGGSSGNTIYF.

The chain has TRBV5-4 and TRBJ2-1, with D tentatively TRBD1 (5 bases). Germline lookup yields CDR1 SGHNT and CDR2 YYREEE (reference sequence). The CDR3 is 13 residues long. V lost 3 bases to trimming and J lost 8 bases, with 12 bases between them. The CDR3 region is CASSSRQQDEQFF. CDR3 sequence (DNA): TGTGCCAGCAGCTCACGACAGCAGGATGAGCAGTTCTTC.

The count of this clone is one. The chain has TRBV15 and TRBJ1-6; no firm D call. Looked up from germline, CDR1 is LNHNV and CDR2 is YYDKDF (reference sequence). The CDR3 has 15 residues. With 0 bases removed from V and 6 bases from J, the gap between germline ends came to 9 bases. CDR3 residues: CATSREKGGNSPLHF. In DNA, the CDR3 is TGTGCCACCAGCAGAGAGAAGGGAGGTAATTCACCCCTCCACTTT. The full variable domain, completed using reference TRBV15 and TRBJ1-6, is DAMVIQNPRYQVTQFGKPVTLSCSQTLNHNVMYWYQQKSSQAPKLLFHYYDKDFNNEADTPDNFQSRRPNTSFCFLDIRSPGLGDTAMYLCATSREKGGNSPLHFGNGTRLTVT.

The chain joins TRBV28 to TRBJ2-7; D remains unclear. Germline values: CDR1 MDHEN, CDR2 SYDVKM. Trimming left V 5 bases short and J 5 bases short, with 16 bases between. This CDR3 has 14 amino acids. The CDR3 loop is CASSPQWRRHEQYF. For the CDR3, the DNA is TGTGCCAGCAGTCCGCAATGGCGACGGCACGAGCAGTACTTC. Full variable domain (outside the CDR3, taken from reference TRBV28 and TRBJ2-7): DVKVTQSSRYLVKRTGEKVFLECVQDMDHENMFWYRQDPGLGLRLIYFSYDVKMKEKGDIPEGYSVSREKKERFSLILESASTNQTSMYLCASSPQWRRHEQYFGPGTRLTVT.

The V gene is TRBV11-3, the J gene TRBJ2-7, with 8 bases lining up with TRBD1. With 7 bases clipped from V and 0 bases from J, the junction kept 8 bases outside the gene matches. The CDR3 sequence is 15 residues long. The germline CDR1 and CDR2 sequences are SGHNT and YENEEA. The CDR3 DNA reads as TGTGCCAGCAACGATCCCGGGACAGGCTCCTACGAGCAGTACTTC. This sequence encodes CASNDPGTGSYEQYF.

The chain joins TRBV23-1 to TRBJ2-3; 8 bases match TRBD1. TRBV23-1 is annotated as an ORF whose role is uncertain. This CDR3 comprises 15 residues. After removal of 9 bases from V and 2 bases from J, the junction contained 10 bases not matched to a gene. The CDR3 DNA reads TGCGCCAGTTCAGGGGGGACAGGATTCACAGATACGCAGTATTTT. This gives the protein CASSGGTGFTDTQYF.

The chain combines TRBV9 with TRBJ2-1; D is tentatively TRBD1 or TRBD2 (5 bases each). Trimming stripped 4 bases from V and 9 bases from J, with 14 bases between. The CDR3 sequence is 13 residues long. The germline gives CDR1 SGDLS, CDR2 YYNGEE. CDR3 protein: CASSLGPGGEQFF. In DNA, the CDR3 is TGTGCCAGCAGCCTAGGGCCTGGGGGTGAGCAGTTCTTC.

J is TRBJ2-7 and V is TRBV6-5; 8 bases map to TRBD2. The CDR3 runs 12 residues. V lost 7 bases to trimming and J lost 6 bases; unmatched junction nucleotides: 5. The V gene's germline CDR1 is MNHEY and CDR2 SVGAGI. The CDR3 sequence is CASTRGGGEQYF. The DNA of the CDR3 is TGTGCCAGCACCCGGGGGGGAGGCGAGCAGTACTTC.

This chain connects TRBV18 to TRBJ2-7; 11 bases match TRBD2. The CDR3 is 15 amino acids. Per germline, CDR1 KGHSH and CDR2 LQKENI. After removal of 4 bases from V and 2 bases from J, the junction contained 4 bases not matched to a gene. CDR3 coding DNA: TGTGCCAGCTCACGCGGGACTAGCGGACCCTACGAGCAGTACTTC. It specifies CASSRGTSGPYEQYF.

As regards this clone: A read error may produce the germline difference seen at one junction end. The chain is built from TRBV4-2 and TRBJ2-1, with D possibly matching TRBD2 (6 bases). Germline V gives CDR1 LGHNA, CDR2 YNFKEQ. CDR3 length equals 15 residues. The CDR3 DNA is TGTGCCAGCAGTCAAGCTGGCGGGACCGGGAATGAGCAGTTCTTC. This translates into CASSQAGGTGNEQFF.

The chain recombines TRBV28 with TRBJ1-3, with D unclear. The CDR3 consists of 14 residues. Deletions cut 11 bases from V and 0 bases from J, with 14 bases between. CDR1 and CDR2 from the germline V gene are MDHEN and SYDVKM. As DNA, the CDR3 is TGTGCCGCACAGACCTCCTACTCTGGAAACACCATATATTTT. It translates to CAAQTSYSGNTIYF.

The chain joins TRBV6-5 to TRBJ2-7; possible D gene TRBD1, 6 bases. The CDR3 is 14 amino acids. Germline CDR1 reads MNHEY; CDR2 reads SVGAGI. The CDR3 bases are TGTGGTACCTCTAGGGGGAAGGGAAGATACGAGCAGTACTTC. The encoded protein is CGTSRGKGRYEQYF.

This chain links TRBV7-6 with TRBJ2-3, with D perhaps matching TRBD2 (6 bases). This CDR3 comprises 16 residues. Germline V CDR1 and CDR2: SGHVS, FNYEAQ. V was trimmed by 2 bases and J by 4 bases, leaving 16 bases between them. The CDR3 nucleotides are TGTGCCAGCAGCTTACCTAGCGCCTTGGGGGCAGATACGCAGTATTTT. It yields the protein CASSLPSALGADTQYF.